This T cell receptor (beta chain) was sequenced during a study of molecular identifiers for immune sequencing clone quantification. Overall study findings and caveats: Underestimated sizes of highly expanded clones could result from identical TCR molecules that share a barcode.

TCRdb re-analysed the PCR reads in MiXCR, keeping a single row per CDR3 protein. The repertoire holds tens of thousands of distinct CDR3 sequences, roughly 18% seen once, with around 1.4% in the top ten. As concerns this clonotype: As yet, its antigen is unknown.

J lost 2 bases, V lost 5 bases, and 9 bases had no gene match. There are 18 residues in the CDR3. The rearrangement uses TRBV12-3 or TRBV12-4 and TRBJ2-5; 15 positions match TRBD2. Input material: naive CD8+ T cells from blood, with Jurkat cell RNA spiked in. Subset of the sample: FACS-sorted CD8+CD4-CCR7+CD45RA+ naive T cells. The source is a human donor in good health. Some libraries in this study had Jurkat cell RNA spiked in. DNA for the CDR3: TGTGCCAGCAGTCCGGGGACTAGCGGGAGGAGGGGTCAAGAGACCCAGTACTTC. It encodes CASSPGTSGRRGQETQYF.